The clone carrying this TCR delta chain occurred a few times. The amino acid sequence in TCRdb belongs to a much larger clone and departs from this DNA's translation at residue 8, likely a sequencing read error; the sequence shown is translated from the DNA. The data were obtained in a study of γδ T cells in repeated Plasmodium falciparum infection. V was clipped by 0 bases and J by 2 bases, with 16 bases between them. The CDR3 spans 19 residues. Germline CDR1 GEAIGNYY, CDR2 EKD. Vgamma9/Vdelta2+ and Vdelta2-negative gammadelta T cells were flow-sorted from PBMC for bulk sequencing. With CATT, TCRdb re-called clones from the multiplex PCR reads. The data show 90,000 to 95,000 delta-chain clones, with approximately 0.92% seen just once and more than 9% held by the top ten.

The chain carries TRDV2 and TRDJ3; D call uncertain. The TCR sequence derives from a pool of human donors (malaria-infected and uninfected, not separated). Source material: gamma-delta T cells from blood. The CDR3 bases are TGTGCCTGTGACACCGCGGGGTCGTTGAGAGCCTGGGACACCCGACAGATGTTTTTC. This codes for CACDTAGSLRAWDTRQMFF.